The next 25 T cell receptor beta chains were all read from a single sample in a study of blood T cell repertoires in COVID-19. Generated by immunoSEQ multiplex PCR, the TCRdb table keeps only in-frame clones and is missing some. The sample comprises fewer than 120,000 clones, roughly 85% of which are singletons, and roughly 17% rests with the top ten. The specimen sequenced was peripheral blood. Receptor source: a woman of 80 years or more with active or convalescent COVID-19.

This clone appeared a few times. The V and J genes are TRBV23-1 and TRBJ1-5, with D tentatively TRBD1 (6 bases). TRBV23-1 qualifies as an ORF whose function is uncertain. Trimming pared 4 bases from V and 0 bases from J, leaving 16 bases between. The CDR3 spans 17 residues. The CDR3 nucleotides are TGCGCCAGCAGTCGTTCCCCAGGGGATAATAGCAATCAGCCCCAGCATTTT. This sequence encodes CASSRSPGDNSNQPQHF.

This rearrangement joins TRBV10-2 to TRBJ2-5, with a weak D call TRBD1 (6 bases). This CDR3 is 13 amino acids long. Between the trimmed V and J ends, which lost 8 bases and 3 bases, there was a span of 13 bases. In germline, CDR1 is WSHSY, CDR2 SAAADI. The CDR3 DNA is TGCGCCAGCGGACGGGGACATAAAGAGACCCAGTACTTC. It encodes CASGRGHKETQYF.

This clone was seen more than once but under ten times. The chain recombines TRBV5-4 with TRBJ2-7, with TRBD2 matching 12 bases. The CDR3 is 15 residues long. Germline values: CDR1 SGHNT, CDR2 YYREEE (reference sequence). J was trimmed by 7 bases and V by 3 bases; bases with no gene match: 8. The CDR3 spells CASSSRLAGVGEQYF. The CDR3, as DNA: TGTGCCAGCAGCTCGCGACTAGCGGGAGTAGGGGAGCAGTACTTC.

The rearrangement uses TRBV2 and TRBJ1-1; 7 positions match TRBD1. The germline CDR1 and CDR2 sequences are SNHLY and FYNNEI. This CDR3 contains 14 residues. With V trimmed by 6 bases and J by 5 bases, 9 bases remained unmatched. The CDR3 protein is CASRMTGSVTEAFF. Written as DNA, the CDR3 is TGTGCCAGCAGGATGACAGGGAGTGTGACTGAAGCTTTCTTT. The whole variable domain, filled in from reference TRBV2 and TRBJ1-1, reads EPEVTQTPSHQVTQMGQEVILRCVPISNHLYFYWYRQILGQKVEFLVSFYNNEISEKSEIFDDQFSVERPDGSNFTLKIRSTKLEDSAMYFCASRMTGSVTEAFFGQGTRLTVV.

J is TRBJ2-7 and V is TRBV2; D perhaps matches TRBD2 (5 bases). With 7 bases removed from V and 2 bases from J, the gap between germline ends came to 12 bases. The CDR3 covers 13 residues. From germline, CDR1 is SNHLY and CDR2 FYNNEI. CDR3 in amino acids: CASNRESPYEQYF. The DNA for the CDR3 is TGTGCCAGCAATAGGGAGAGTCCCTACGAGCAGTACTTC.

DNA of the CDR3: TGTGCCAGCAGCTTGGGATGGCAGGGGGCTGGAGATACGCAGTATTTT. Its protein product is CASSLGWQGAGDTQYF. V and J are TRBV5-5 and TRBJ2-3, with TRBD1 identical over 8 bases. The V gene end was trimmed by 0 bases and the J gene end by 5 bases; junction bases not matched to a gene: 8. Germline CDR1 SGHKS, CDR2 YYEKEE (reference sequence). The CDR3 totals 16 residues.

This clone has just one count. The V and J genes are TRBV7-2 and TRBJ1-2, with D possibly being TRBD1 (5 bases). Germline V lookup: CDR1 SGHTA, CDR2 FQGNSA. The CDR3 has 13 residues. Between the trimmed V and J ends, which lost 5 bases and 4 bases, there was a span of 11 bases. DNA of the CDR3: TGTGCCAGCAGCCCCAGGGTTGGCTATGGCTACACCTTC. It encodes CASSPRVGYGYTF. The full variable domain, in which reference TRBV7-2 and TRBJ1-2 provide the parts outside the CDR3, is GAGVSQSPSNKVTEKGKDVELRCDPISGHTALYWYRQSLGQGLEFLIYFQGNSAPDKSGLPSDRFSAERTGGSVSTLTIQRTQQEDSAVYLCASSPRVGYGYTFGSGTRLTVV.

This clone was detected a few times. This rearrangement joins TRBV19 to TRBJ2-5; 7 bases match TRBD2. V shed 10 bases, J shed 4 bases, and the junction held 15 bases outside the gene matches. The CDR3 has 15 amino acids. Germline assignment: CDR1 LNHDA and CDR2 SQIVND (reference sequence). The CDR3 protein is CATKRGGAGRETQYF. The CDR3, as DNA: TGTGCCACAAAAAGGGGAGGAGCGGGACGAGAGACCCAGTACTTC.

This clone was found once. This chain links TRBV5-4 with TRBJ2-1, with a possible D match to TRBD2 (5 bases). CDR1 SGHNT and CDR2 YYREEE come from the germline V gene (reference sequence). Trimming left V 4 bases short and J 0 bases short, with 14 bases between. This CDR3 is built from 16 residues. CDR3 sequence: CASSAIKRISYNEQFF. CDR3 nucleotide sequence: TGTGCCAGCAGCGCCATCAAGCGGATCTCCTACAATGAGCAGTTCTTC.

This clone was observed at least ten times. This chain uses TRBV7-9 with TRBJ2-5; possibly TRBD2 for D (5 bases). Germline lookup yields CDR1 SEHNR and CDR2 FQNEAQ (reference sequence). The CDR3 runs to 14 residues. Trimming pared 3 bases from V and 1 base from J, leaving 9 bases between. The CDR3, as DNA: TGTGCCAGCAGCTTGAGGGCGGGCCAAGAGACCCAGTACTTC. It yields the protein CASSLRAGQETQYF.

CDR3 sequence (DNA): TGTGCCAGCAGAGACCCGGGACTCAACACAGATACGCAGTATTTT. As protein: CASRDPGLNTDTQYF. V usage is TRBV6-6 and J usage is TRBJ2-3; D is perhaps TRBD2 (6 bases). Trimming pared 6 bases from V and 2 bases from J, leaving 15 bases between. The CDR3 sequence is 15 residues long. Germline V CDR1 and CDR2: MNHNY, SVGAGI (reference sequence).

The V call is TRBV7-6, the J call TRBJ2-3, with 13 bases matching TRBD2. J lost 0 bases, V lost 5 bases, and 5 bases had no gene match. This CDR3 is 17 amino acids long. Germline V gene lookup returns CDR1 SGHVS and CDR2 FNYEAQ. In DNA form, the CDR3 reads TGTGCCAGCAGCCGGGGACTAGCGGGGTCTAGCACAGATACGCAGTATTTT. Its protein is CASSRGLAGSSTDTQYF. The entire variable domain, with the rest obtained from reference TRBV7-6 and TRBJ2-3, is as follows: GAGVSQSPRYKVTKRGQDVALRCDPISGHVSLYWYRQALGQGPEFLTYFNYEAQQDKSGLPNDRFSAERPEGSISTLTIQRTEQRDSAMYRCASSRGLAGSSTDTQYFGPGTRLTVL.

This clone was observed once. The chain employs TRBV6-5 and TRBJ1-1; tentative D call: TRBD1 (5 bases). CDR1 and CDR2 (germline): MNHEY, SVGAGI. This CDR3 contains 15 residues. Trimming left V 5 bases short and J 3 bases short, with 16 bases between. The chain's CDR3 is CASSLDSTRYTEAFF. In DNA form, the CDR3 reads TGTGCCAGCAGTCTAGACAGTACGAGGTACACTGAAGCTTTCTTT.

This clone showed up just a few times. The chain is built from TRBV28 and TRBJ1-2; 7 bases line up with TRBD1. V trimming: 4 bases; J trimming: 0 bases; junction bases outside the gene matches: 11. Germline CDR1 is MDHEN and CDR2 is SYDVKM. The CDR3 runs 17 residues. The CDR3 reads CASSSTLRQGSNYGYTF. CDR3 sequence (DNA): TGTGCCAGCAGTTCAACCCTACGACAGGGATCTAACTATGGCTACACCTTC.

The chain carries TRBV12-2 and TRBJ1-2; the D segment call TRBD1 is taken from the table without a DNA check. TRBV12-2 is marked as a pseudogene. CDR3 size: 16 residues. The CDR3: CASRPRTTDRAYGYTF. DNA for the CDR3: TGTGCAAGTCGCCCACGAACTACGGACAGGGCGTATGGCTACACCTTC.

Written as DNA, the CDR3 is TGCAGCGTTGGGACTAGCGGGAGGTTCGGCGAGCAGTACTTC. Its protein is CSVGTSGRFGEQYF. The V gene is TRBV29-1, the J gene TRBJ2-7; TRBD2 matches 14 bases. CDR1 and CDR2 (germline): SQVTM, ANQGSEA. Trimming removed 4 bases from V and 6 bases from J; junction bases left unmatched: 5. This CDR3 contains 14 residues.

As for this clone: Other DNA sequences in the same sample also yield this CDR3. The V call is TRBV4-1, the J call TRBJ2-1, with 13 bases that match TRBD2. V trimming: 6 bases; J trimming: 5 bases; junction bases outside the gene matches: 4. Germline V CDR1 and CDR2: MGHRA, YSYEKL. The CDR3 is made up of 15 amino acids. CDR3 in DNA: TGCGCCAGCAGGTCCGGACTAGCGGGAGACAATGAGCAGTTCTTC. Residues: CASRSGLAGDNEQFF.

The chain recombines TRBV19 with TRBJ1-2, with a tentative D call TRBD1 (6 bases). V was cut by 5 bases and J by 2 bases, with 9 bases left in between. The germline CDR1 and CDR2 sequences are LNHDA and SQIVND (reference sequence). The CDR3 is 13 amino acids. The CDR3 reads CASSPRGNYGYTF. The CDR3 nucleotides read TGTGCCAGTAGTCCCAGGGGCAACTATGGCTACACCTTC.

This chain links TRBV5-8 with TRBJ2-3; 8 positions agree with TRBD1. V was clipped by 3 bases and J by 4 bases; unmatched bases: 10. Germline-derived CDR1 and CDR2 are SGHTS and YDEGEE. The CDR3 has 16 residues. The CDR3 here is CASSWRTGSVADTQYF. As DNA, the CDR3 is TGTGCCAGCAGCTGGCGGACAGGGTCTGTGGCAGATACGCAGTATTTT. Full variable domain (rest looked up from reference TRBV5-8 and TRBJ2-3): EAGVTQSPTHLIKTRGQQATLRCSPISGHTSVYWYQQALGLGLQFLLWYDEGEERNRGNFPPRFSGRQFPNYSSELNVNALELEDSALYLCASSWRTGSVADTQYFGPGTRLTVL.

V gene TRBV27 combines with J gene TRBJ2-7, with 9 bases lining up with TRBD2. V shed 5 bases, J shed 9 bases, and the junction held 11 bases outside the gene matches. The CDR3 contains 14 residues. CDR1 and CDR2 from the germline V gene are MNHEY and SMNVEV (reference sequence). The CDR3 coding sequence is TGTGCCAGCAGTCCCCGGGGTAGCGGGAGATGGCAGTACTTC. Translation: CASSPRGSGRWQYF.

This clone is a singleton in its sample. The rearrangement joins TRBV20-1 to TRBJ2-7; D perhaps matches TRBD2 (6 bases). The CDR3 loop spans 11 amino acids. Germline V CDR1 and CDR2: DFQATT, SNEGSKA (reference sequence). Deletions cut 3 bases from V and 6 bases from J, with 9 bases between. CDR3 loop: CSASGGSEQYF. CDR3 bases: TGCAGTGCTAGCGGAGGGAGCGAGCAGTACTTC.

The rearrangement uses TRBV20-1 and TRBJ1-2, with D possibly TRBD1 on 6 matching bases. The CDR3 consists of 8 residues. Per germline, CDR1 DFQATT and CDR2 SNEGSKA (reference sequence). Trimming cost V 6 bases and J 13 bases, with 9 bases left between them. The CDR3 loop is CSAGQLTF. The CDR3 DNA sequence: TGCAGTGCGGGACAACTCACCTTC.

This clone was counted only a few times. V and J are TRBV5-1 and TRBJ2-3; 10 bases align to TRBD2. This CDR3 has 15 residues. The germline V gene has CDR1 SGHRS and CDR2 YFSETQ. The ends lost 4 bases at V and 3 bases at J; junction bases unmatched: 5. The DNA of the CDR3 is TGCGCCAGCAGCCCCAAAGCGGGAGGGACAGATACGCAGTATTTT. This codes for CASSPKAGGTDTQYF.

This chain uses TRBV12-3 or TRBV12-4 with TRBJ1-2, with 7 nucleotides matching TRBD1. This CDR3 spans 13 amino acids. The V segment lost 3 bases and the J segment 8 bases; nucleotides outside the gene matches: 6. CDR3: CASSFRQGDGYTF. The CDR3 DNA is TGTGCCAGCAGTTTCCGACAGGGAGACGGCTACACCTTC.

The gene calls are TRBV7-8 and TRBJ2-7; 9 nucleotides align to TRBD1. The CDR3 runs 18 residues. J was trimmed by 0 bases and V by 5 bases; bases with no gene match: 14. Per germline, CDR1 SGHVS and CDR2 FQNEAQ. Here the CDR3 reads CASSPQTGGAGLSYEQYF. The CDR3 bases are TGTGCCAGCAGCCCCCAGACAGGGGGGGCGGGCCTCTCCTACGAGCAGTACTTC.